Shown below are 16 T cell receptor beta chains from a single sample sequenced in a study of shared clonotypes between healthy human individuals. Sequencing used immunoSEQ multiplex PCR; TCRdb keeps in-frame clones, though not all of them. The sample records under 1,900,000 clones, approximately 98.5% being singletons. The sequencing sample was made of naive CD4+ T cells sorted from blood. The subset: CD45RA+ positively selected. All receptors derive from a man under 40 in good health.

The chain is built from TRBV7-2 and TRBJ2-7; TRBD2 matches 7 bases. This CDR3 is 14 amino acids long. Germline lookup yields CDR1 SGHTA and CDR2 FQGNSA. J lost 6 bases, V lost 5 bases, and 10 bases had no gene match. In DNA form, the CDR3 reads TGTGCCAGCAGCCTGGGGAGGGCGATGGGCGAGCAGTACTTC. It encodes CASSLGRAMGEQYF.

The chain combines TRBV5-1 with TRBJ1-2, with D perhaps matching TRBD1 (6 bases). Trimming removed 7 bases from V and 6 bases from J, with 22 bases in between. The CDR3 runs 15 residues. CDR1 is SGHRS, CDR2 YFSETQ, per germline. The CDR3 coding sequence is TGCGCCAGCTCCAGGGGTGGAGTAGGAACTGATGGCTACACCTTC. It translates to CASSRGGVGTDGYTF.

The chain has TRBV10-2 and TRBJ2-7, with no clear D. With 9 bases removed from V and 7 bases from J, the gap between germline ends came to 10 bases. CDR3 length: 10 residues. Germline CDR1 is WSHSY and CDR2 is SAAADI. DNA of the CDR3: TGCGCCAGTTTGGAATCTGAGCAGTACTTC. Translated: CASLESEQYF.

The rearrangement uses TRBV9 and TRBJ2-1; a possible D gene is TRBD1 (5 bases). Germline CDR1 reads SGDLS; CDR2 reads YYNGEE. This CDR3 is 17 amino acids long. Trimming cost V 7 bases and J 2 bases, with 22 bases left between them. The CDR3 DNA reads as TGTGCCAGCCCACAGGCGCCCTGGTCCCCCACCTACAATGAGCAGTTCTTC. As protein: CASPQAPWSPTYNEQFF.

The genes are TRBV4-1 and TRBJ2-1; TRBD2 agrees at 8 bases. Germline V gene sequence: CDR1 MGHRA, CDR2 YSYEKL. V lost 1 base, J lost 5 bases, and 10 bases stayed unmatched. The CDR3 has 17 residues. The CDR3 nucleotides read TGCGCCAGCAGCCAAGCCCTAATGGGACTAGAGAACAATGAGCAGTTCTTC. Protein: CASSQALMGLENNEQFF.

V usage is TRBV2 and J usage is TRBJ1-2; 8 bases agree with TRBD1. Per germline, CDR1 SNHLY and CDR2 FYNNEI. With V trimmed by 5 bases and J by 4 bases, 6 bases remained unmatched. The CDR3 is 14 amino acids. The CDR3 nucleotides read TGTGCCAGCAGTACAGGGGGTTACGGCTATGGCTACACCTTC. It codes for CASSTGGYGYGYTF.

For the CDR3, the DNA is TGTGCCAGCTCACCAAGGATCGGGGAGTATGAAAAACTGTTTTTT. Translated: CASSPRIGEYEKLFF. J is TRBJ1-4 and V is TRBV18; D remains unclear. V shed 2 bases and J shed 6 bases, with 13 bases lying between them. There are 15 residues in the CDR3. Germline CDR1 is KGHSH and CDR2 is LQKENI. The variable domain in full, completed from reference TRBV18 and TRBJ1-4, reads NAGVMQNPRHLVRRRGQEARLRCSPMKGHSHVYWYRQLPEEGLKFMVYLQKENIIDESGMPKERFSAEFPKEGPSILRIQQVVRGDSAAYFCASSPRIGEYEKLFFGSGTQLSVL.

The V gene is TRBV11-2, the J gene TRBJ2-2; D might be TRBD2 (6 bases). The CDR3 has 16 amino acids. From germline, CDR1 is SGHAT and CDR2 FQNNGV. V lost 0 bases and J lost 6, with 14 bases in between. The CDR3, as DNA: TGTGCCAGCAGCTTAGATCCGGGAGTTACCTCCGGGGAGCTGTTTTTT. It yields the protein CASSLDPGVTSGELFF.

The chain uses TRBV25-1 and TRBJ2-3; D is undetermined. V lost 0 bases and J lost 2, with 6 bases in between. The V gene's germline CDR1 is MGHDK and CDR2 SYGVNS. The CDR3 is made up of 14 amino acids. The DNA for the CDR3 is TGTGCCAGCAGTGAATACAGGAACACAGATACGCAGTATTTT. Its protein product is CASSEYRNTDTQYF.

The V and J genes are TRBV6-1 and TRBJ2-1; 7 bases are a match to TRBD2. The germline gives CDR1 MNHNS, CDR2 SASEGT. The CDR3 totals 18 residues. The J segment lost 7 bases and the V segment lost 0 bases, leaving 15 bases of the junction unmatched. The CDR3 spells CASSEAGFWLADSNEQFF. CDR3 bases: TGTGCCAGCAGTGAAGCGGGGTTCTGGCTAGCGGATTCGAATGAGCAGTTCTTC.

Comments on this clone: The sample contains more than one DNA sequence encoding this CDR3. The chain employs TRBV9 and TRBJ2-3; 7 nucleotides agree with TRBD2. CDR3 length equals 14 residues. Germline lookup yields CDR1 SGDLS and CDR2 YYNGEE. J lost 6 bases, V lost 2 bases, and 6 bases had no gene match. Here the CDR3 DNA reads TGTGCCAGCAGCGTGGCTAGCGGTACCGATACGCAGTATTTT. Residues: CASSVASGTDTQYF. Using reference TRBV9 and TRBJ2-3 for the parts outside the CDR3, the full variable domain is DSGVTQTPKHLITATGQRVTLRCSPRSGDLSVYWYQQSLDQGLQFLIQYYNGEERAKGNILERFSAQQFPDLHSELNLSSLELGDSALYFCASSVASGTDTQYFGPGTRLTVL.

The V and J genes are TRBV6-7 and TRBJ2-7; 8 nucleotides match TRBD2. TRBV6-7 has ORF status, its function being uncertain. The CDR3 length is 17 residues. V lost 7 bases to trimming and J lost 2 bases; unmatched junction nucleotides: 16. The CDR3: CASNEPPLREAAYEQYF. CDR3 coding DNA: TGTGCCAGCAACGAACCGCCGCTGCGGGAGGCCGCCTACGAGCAGTACTTC.

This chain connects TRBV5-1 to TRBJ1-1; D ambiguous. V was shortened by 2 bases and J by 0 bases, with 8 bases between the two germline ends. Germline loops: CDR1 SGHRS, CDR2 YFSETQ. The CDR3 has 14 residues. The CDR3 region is CASSFGLMNTEAFF. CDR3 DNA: TGCGCCAGCAGCTTTGGCTTAATGAACACTGAAGCTTTCTTT.

CDR3 coding DNA: TGTGCCAGCAGCCGCGCAGGGTTCCGAGGGCCAGTGTACCAAGAGACCCAGTACTTC. Its translation is CASSRAGFRGPVYQETQYF. The V call is TRBV7-9, the J call TRBJ2-5, with D perhaps assigned TRBD1 or TRBD2 (5 bases each). The CDR3 spans 19 residues. The V end lost 5 bases, the J end lost 0 bases, and 25 bases lay between the germline ends. CDR1 SEHNR and CDR2 FQNEAQ come from the germline V gene (reference sequence).

The chain's CDR3 is CASSLSGQGRSEAFF. The CDR3 DNA sequence: TGTGCCAGCAGTTTGTCGGGACAGGGACGGTCTGAAGCTTTCTTT. The J gene is TRBJ1-1, the V gene TRBV28; 9 bases are shared with TRBD1. CDR3 length equals 15 residues. The germline V gene encodes CDR1 MDHEN and CDR2 SYDVKM. The V segment lost 3 bases and the J segment 6 bases; nucleotides outside the gene matches: 8.

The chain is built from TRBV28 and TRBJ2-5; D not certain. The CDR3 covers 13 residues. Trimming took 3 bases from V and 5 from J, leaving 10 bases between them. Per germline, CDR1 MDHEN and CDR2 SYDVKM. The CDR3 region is CASSFGPPETQYF. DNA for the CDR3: TGTGCCAGCAGTTTTGGACCCCCGGAGACCCAGTACTTC.